This T cell receptor (beta chain) is from a study of CD8 T cells in ankylosing spondylitis (dated by TCRdb to 2016 to 2017). Describing the broader study: To find TCR variants linked to disease, the study profiled T cell receptor beta repertoires in ankylosing spondylitis patients and healthy donors. The full study cohort was made up of 25 to 30 ankylosing spondylitis patients and roughly 100 healthy donors. Peripheral blood was sampled, and synovial fluid was also collected from ankylosing spondylitis patients. Here is what the overall study found, with its caveats: Some of the motif variants had been reported before in the synovial fluid and blood of reactive arthritis patients, a finding that suggests common disease-initiation mechanisms. The disease-linked clones were reported to be significantly enriched in matched synovial fluid samples from ankylosing spondylitis patients. The disease-linked clones showed a CD8+ phenotype and occurred at relatively low frequencies in peripheral blood. Blood from ankylosing spondylitis patients appeared to be characterized by a TCR beta motif made up of several highly homologous amino acid variants.

Clipping removes 0 bases from V and 5 bases from J, with 5 as the unmatched junction base count. The CDR3 contains 15 residues, cysteine and phenylalanine counted. Just CDR3 DNA is preserved here, 45 bases in frame from base 1. The germline V gene specifies SGDLS as CDR1 and YYNGEE as CDR2. The reads were generated on an Illumina HiSeq 2500. TCR beta libraries were prepared by quantitative 5'-RACE with molecular barcodes. The study's own analysis went as follows. A new computational method based on a probabilistic model of VDJ rearrangement was used to identify disease-linked TCR variants. The public reads were reanalyzed by TCRdb: fastp trimming at Q25, MiXCR alignment, in-frame beta chains only. For every CDR3 protein sequence, its rows merge into one entry that carries the most common genes and DNA. The V and J calls come from TCRdb's annotation, not from the publication. A total of roughly 46,000 distinct CDR3 sequences appear in this sample, more than 3% of them only once. The top ten clones comprise 4% of the sample.

This clonotype was observed many times. Its antigen is still unknown. Within one base of it there is no much larger clone, and no base qualities were kept. The receptor was derived from a female donor with ankylosing spondylitis or in good health (not recorded which). The sample comprised blood, either unsorted or a sorted T cell fraction (not recorded which). The rearrangement combines TRBV9 with TRBJ2-1, and 7 bases in between align with TRBD1. The DNA is TGTGCCAGCAGCGTAGGGGTTGGACAGGACAATGAGCAGTTCTTC. It translates to CASSVGVGQDNEQFF.